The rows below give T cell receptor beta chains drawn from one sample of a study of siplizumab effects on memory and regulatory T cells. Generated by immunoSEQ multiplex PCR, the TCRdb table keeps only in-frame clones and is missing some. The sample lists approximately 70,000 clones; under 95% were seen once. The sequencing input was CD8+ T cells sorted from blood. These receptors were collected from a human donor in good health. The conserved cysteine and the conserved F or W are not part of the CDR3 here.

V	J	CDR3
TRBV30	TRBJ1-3	AWKWGNTIY
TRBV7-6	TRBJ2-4	ASSLPGDRQY
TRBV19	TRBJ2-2	ASSISRDRVKNTGELF
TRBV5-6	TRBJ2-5	ASSGAGHTETQY
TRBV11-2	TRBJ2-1	ASSLGAGGGNEQF
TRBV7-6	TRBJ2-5	ASSWGETQY
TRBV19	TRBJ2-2	ASTTLAGTGELF
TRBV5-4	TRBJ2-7	ASSSPDRAHEQY
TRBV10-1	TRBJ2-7	ASSEELGYEQY
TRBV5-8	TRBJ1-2	ASSSGVVLSASYT
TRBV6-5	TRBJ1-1	ASSYNDGGPGTEAF
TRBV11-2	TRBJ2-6	ASIPGTSGGLGGANVLT
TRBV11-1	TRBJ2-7	ASSYNSYEQY